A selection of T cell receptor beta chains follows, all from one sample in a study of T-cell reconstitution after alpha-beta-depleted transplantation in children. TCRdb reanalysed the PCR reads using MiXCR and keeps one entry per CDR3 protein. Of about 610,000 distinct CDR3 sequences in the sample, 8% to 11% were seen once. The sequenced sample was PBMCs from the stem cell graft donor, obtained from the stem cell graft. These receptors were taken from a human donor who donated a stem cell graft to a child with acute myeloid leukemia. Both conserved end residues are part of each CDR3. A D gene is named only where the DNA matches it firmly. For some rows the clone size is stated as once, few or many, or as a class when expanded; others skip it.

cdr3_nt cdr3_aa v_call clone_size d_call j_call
TGTGCCAGCTCACCGAAGGGGGACGAGCAGTACTTC CASSPKGDEQYF TRBV18 - - TRBJ2-7
TGCGCCAGCAGCCAAGATAGGGGGGGTGGGGGTTACGAGCAGTACTTC CASSQDRGGGGYEQYF TRBV4-3 few - TRBJ2-7
TGTGCCACCCAGCCCGTGGGGCGGTGGTCCTACGAGCAGTACTTC CATQPVGRWSYEQYF TRBV6-2/TRBV6-3 once - TRBJ2-7
TGTGCCAGCAGCTTACAAGTAGCGGGAGGCTACAATGAGCAGTTCTTC CASSLQVAGGYNEQFF TRBV7-3 - TRBD2 TRBJ2-1
TGTGCCAGCAGCCTCCGGGGCAAGGGAACACAAGAGACCCAGTACTTC CASSLRGKGTQETQYF TRBV3-1 - - TRBJ2-5
TGCGCCAGCAGCTATCTAGCGGGAGGGCTAAGTACCTACGAGCAGTACTTC CASSYLAGGLSTYEQYF TRBV5-1 few TRBD2 TRBJ2-7
TGTGCCACCAGCAGAGACGGGATAGGCACAGATACGCAGTATTTT CATSRDGIGTDTQYF TRBV15 many - TRBJ2-3
TGCAGTGCTAGAGCCCTAGCGGGAGTGGCAGATACGCAGTATTTT CSARALAGVADTQYF TRBV20-1 few TRBD2 TRBJ2-3
TGCGCCAGCACTAAGCGGGGGCCGACCTACGAGCAGTACTTC CASTKRGPTYEQYF TRBV5-1 few TRBD2 TRBJ2-7
TGTGCCAGCAGCTTCCCAGGGGGGAACACTGAAGCTTTCTTT CASSFPGGNTEAFF TRBV5-6 - TRBD1 TRBJ1-1
TGTGCCAGTTCCGCCCGGGACAGGGTTAACACTGAAGCTTTCTTT CASSARDRVNTEAFF TRBV6-2/TRBV6-3 - TRBD1 TRBJ1-1
TGTGCCAGCAGTCTGACCCGGGACCAGAGAGAGCAGTACTTC CASSLTRDQREQYF TRBV27 - - TRBJ2-7
TGCAGCGTTGAGCAGGGGCCGGGACAGACCCAGTACTTC CSVEQGPGQTQYF TRBV29-1 - - TRBJ2-5
TGTGCCAGCAGCGTAGATTTCCAGGGAATCTTGGAGACCCAGTACTTC CASSVDFQGILETQYF TRBV9 - - TRBJ2-5
TGTGCCAGCAGTTTAGCAGCACTAGGGGGGTTCAATGAGCAGTTCTTC CASSLAALGGFNEQFF TRBV27 few - TRBJ2-1
TGCAGCGTTGATCTCACAGGGCTTAGCACAGATACGCAGTATTTT CSVDLTGLSTDTQYF TRBV29-1 many - TRBJ2-3
TGTGCCATCAGTGAGGGCGGCCACCAGCCCCAGCATTTT CAISEGGHQPQHF TRBV10-3 - - TRBJ1-5
TGTGCCAGCAGTCGCCGGGGGGGGAATGAGCAGTTCTTC CASSRRGGNEQFF TRBV6-2/TRBV6-3 many TRBD2 TRBJ2-1
TGTGCCAGCAGCCAAGGGCCGTTCTACGAGCAGTACTTC CASSQGPFYEQYF TRBV14 few - TRBJ2-7
TGTGCCAGCTCAGAATCGGAGACTGAAGCTTTCTTT CASSESETEAFF TRBV18 - - TRBJ1-1
TGCAGTGCCACGCGGACAGCCTCAGCTAACTATGGCTACACCTTC CSATRTASANYGYTF TRBV20-1 - - TRBJ1-2
TGTGCCAGCAGCGTAAGGGGCGCCTCAGGGGATACGCAGTATTTT CASSVRGASGDTQYF TRBV9 - - TRBJ2-3
TGTGCCAGCAGTTTAAAGTCCGGACTAGCGGGAGGGATCTACGAGCAGTACTTC CASSLKSGLAGGIYEQYF TRBV27 few TRBD2 TRBJ2-7
TGTGCCAGTTTAGCGGGAGTGAGCTACGAGCAGTACTTC CASLAGVSYEQYF TRBV12-3/TRBV12-4 few TRBD2 TRBJ2-7
TGTGCCAGCAGGTCAGCTTCTGGGGCCAACGTCCTGACTTTC CASRSASGANVLTF TRBV12-3/TRBV12-4 many - TRBJ2-6
TGTGCCAGTAGTATAAAGGTCGGCACAGATACGCAGTATTTT CASSIKVGTDTQYF TRBV19 - - TRBJ2-3
TGTGCCAGCAGCTCGTCTAGCGGGAGGTCCCTCTCCTTTAATGAGCAGTTCTTC CASSSSSGRSLSFNEQFF TRBV7-8 - TRBD2 TRBJ2-1
TGTGCCAGCAGCCATACAGGGACCGGTCTACCGGGGAACACTGAAGCTTTCTTT CASSHTGTGLPGNTEAFF TRBV7-9 few - TRBJ1-1
TGTGCCAGCAGCCAAGTGGCTAGCGCAGAGACCCAGTACTTC CASSQVASAETQYF TRBV3-1 - - TRBJ2-5
TGCGCCAGCAGCCAAGTGGCGGGAGGGCCCCCCAATGAGCAGTTCTTC CASSQVAGGPPNEQFF TRBV4-3 few TRBD2 TRBJ2-1
TGTGCCAGCAGACCTCAGGGGGCGGGCACAGATACGCAGTATTTT CASRPQGAGTDTQYF TRBV11-2 - TRBD1 TRBJ2-3
TGTGCCAGCAGCAGAATCCAACCGGGACTAGCGGCCTACGAGCAGTACTTC CASSRIQPGLAAYEQYF TRBV3-1 few TRBD2 TRBJ2-7
TGTGCCATCAGTCCGACAGGGTGGCGTGTTAGCAATCAGCCCCAGCATTTT CAISPTGWRVSNQPQHF TRBV10-3 - TRBD1 TRBJ1-5
TGTGCCAGCAGCGTTAGCGGCCCATCCTACGAGCAGTACTTC CASSVSGPSYEQYF TRBV7-2 few - TRBJ2-7
TGTGCCAGCAGTCTCCCCGTAGGTGAAGCTTTCTTT CASSLPVGEAFF TRBV6-5 many - TRBJ1-1
TGTGCCAGCAGCGGAAGGAGGGGAGAGACCCAGTACTTC CASSGRRGETQYF TRBV9 many - TRBJ2-5
TGTGCCACCAGTGATTGGGGGGCGCTAGCTGGGCCGACTTACAATGAGCAGTTCTTC CATSDWGALAGPTYNEQFF TRBV24-1 few - TRBJ2-1